The present T cell receptor (beta chain) was sequenced within a study of T cells in Graves' hyperthyroidism and ophthalmopathy. About the study: Before treatment of any kind, peripheral blood was taken at initial diagnosis.

RNA transcripts provided the source from which TCR beta CDR3 regions were amplified. TCR CDR3 underwent first-round RT-PCR with the HTBI primer set. A single record per CDR3 protein comes from TCRdb applying MiXCR to the multiplex PCR reads. This sample carries approximately 590,000 distinct CDR3 sequences, 15% to 19% of them seen once, and the ten largest clones take 6.5% to 8%. Study-level results: In the analysis, a 13 V-J model separated ophthalmopathy from stable hyperthyroidism. Researchers found most expanded thyroid clonotypes above 0.001 in blood as well.

Stable disease denoted Graves' hyperthyroidism without ophthalmopathy progression within 18 months. Trimming cost V 6 bases and J 4 bases, with 15 bases left between them. Germline V gives CDR1 MNHNS, CDR2 SASEGT. This CDR3 has 14 residues. This clonotype was counted at least ten times. Its antigen is unknown. The chain carries TRBV6-1 and TRBJ2-5, with a possible D match to TRBD1 (6 bases). This TCR was recovered from a woman aged 25 to 45 with Graves' hyperthyroidism. Material: blood. The CDR3 loop reads CASRRLGGVETQYF. The CDR3 DNA is TGTGCCAGCAGGAGGTTAGGGGGAGTAGAGACCCAGTACTTC.